The clone carrying this T cell receptor (beta chain) has just a few counts. The target antigen is unknown. Other DNA sequences within the sample encode an identical CDR3. Time point given: pretreatment peripheral blood. The entry originates in a study of PD-L1 blockade in urothelial cancer. Overall study context: Between 0 and 3 prior chemotherapy regimens had been given to patients. Per blood sample, T cells had a median of 141,255. Broader study findings: Durable-benefit cases showed more tumor-associated blood clone expansion at 3 weeks.

A spike-in of synthetic TCR analog templates was added to each PCR. Assay: immunoSEQ multiplex PCR; the TCRdb copy retains only in-frame clones and omits some. Of 50,000 or so clones listed, approximately 77% are singletons. The CDR3 runs 15 residues. V dropped 2 bases and J dropped 1; count of bases not matched to a gene: 1. Germline V CDR1 and CDR2: SGDLS, YYNGEE. J is TRBJ2-3 and V is TRBV9; 10 bases fit TRBD2. Sequences were derived from PBMCs, sampled around atezolizumab (anti-PD-L1) treatment. This receptor was identified in a man in his sixties or seventies with urothelial cancer. Here the CDR3 DNA reads TGTGCCAGCAGCGTTCTAGCGGGGGGCACAGATACGCAGTATTTT. As protein: CASSVLAGGTDTQYF.